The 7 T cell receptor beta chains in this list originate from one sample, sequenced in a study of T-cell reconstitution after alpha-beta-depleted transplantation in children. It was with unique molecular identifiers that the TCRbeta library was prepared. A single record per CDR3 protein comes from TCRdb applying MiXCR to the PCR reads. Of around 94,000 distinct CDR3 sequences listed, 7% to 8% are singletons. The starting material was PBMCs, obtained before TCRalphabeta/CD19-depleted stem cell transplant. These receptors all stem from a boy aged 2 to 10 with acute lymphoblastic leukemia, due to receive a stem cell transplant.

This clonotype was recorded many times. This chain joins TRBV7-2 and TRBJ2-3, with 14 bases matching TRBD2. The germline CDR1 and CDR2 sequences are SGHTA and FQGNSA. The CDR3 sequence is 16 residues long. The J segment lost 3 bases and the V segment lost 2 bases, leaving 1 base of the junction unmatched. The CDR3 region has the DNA TGTGCCAGCAGCTTAAGACTAGCGGGGGGGACAGATACGCAGTATTTT. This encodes CASSLRLAGGTDTQYF.

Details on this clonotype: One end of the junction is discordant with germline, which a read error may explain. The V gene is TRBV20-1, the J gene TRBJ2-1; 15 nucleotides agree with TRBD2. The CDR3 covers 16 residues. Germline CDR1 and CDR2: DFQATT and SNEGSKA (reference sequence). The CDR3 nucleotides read TGCTGTGCTAGATCAGGGACTAGCGGGGGGTCAAATGAGCAGTTCTTC. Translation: CCARSGTSGGSNEQFF.

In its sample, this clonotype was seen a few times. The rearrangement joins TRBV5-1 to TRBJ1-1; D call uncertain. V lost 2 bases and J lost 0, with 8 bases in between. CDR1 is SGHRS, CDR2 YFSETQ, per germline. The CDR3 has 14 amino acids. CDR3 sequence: CASSFGHMNTEAFF. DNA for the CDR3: TGCGCCAGCAGCTTTGGTCACATGAACACTGAAGCTTTCTTT.

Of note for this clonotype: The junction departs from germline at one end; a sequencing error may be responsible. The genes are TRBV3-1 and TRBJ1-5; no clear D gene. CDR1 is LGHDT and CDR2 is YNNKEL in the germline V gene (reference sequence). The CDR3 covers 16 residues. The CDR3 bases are TGTGCCTGCAGCCAAGATTCAGGAGGGAGCAATCAGCCCCAGCATTTT. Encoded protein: CACSQDSGGSNQPQHF.

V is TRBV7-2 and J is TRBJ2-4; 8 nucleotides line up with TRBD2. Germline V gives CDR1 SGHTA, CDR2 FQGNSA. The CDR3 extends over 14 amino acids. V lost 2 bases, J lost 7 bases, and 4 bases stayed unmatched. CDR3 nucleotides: TGTGCCAGCAGCTTACGGGAGGGATCGAACATTCAGTACTTC. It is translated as CASSLREGSNIQYF. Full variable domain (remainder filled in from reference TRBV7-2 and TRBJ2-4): GAGVSQSPSNKVTEKGKDVELRCDPISGHTALYWYRQSLGQGLEFLIYFQGNSAPDKSGLPSDRFSAERTGGSVSTLTIQRTQQEDSAVYLCASSLREGSNIQYFGAGTRLSVL.

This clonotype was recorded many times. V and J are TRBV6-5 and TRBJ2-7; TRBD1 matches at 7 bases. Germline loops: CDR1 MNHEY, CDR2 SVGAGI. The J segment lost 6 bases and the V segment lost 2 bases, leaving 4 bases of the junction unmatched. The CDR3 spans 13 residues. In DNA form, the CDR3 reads TGTGCCAGCAGTTACGACAGGGAATCCGAGCAGTACTTC. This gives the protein CASSYDRESEQYF.

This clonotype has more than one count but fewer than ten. The CDR3: CSGAVRNEQFF. In DNA form, the CDR3 reads TGCAGTGGGGCAGTGCGGAATGAGCAGTTCTTC. This chain links TRBV20-1 with TRBJ2-1; D call uncertain. The V and J ends lost 7 bases and 7 bases respectively, with 11 bases between them. The CDR3 runs to 11 residues. CDR1 and CDR2 (germline): DFQATT, SNEGSKA (reference sequence).